Following are 26 T cell receptor beta chains from one sample sequenced in a study of blood T cell repertoires in COVID-19. TCRdb's copy holds only in-frame clones and misses some; the assay was immunoSEQ multiplex PCR. The sample shows 300,000 to 450,000 clones, 81% of them seen only once. Specimen: peripheral blood. Source of these receptors: a human donor with acute or convalescent COVID-19. The donor label of this sample is uncertain.

This clone has at least ten counts. The V and J genes are TRBV4-2 and TRBJ2-2; D unclear. Germline V gives CDR1 LGHNA, CDR2 YNFKEQ. V gave up 1 base and J gave up 3 bases, with 15 bases separating them. This CDR3 spans 17 amino acids. CDR3 DNA sequence: TGTGCCAGCAGCCAAGCTCTAGACTCCCAACACACCGGGGAGCTGTTTTTT. Protein: CASSQALDSQHTGELFF.

The chain links TRBV25-1 to TRBJ2-3; D uncertain. This CDR3 is 14 amino acids long. Germline V lookup: CDR1 MGHDK, CDR2 SYGVNS. Trimming pared 4 bases from V and 4 bases from J, leaving 12 bases between. This chain's CDR3 is CASSVVEYADTQYF. Written as DNA, the CDR3 is TGTGCCAGCAGTGTGGTGGAGTACGCAGATACGCAGTATTTT.

This chain joins TRBV7-2 and TRBJ2-7, with 11 bases identical to TRBD1. The ends lost 5 bases at V and 3 bases at J; junction bases unmatched: 6. Germline values: CDR1 SGHTA, CDR2 FQGNSA. This CDR3 spans 15 amino acids. CDR3 nucleotide sequence: TGTGCCAGCAGCGAGGGGACAGGGGGGCGCTACGAGCAGTACTTC. This translates into CASSEGTGGRYEQYF.

This clone showed up just a few times. This chain joins TRBV5-1 and TRBJ1-1; D not resolved. Germline-derived CDR1 and CDR2 are SGHRS and YFSETQ. V was cut by 2 bases and J by 6 bases, with 17 bases left in between. This CDR3 has 15 residues. CDR3 region: CASSFLGPSGAEAFF. The CDR3, as DNA: TGCGCCAGCAGCTTTCTAGGCCCCTCCGGGGCTGAAGCTTTCTTT. Complete variable domain (other parts from reference TRBV5-1 and TRBJ1-1): KAGVTQTPRYLIKTRGQQVTLSCSPISGHRSVSWYQQTPGQGLQFLFEYFSETQRNKGNFPGRFSGRQFSNSRSEMNVSTLELGDSALYLCASSFLGPSGAEAFFGQGTRLTVV.

In nucleotides, the CDR3 is TGTGCCAGCAGCACCGGGACAGGGGATCACTATGGCTACACCTTC. Its protein product is CASSTGTGDHYGYTF. V is TRBV27 and J is TRBJ1-2; 10 bases line up with TRBD1. This CDR3 is built from 15 residues. V gave up 6 bases and J gave up 3 bases; unmatched junction bases: 7. Germline V gives CDR1 MNHEY, CDR2 SMNVEV (reference sequence).

This clone was recorded only once. The gene calls are TRBV4-2 and TRBJ2-2, with D possibly TRBD2 on 6 matching bases. Trimming took off 3 bases at V and 7 bases at J, with 15 bases between the two ends. The length of the CDR3 is 15 residues. Per germline, CDR1 LGHNA and CDR2 YNFKEQ. The CDR3 DNA sequence: TGTGCCAGCAGCCATAAGGTACTAGCCGTCGGGGAGCTGTTTTTT. This sequence encodes CASSHKVLAVGELFF.

V is TRBV29-1 and J is TRBJ1-2; maybe TRBD1 (6 bases). CDR1 and CDR2 (germline): SQVTM, ANQGSEA. V was clipped by 3 bases and J by 5 bases, with 19 bases between them. The CDR3 loop spans 15 amino acids. The CDR3 is CSVEPFTGGGYGYTF. The CDR3 DNA is TGCAGCGTTGAGCCTTTCACGGGGGGCGGGTATGGCTACACCTTC.

This chain connects TRBV3-1 (or the pseudogene TRBV3-2) to TRBJ2-7, with 11 positions matching TRBD1. V dropped 0 bases and J dropped 7; count of bases not matched to a gene: 5. Germline lookup yields CDR1 LGHDT and CDR2 YNNKEL (reference sequence). This CDR3 region has 15 residues. The CDR3 nucleotides are TGTGCCAGCAGCCAAGAGGACAGGGGGCGATGGGAGCAGTACTTC. It specifies CASSQEDRGRWEQYF.

This chain uses TRBV5-1 with TRBJ1-1; 7 nucleotides match TRBD1. This CDR3 has 15 residues. V shed 0 bases and J 7 bases; nucleotides not matched to a gene: 9. Germline CDR1 and CDR2: SGHRS and YFSETQ. CDR3 nucleotides: TGCGCCAGCAGCTTGGTTGCAGGGGGACGGGATGAAGCTTTCTTT. It is translated as CASSLVAGGRDEAFF.

The genes are TRBV10-2 and TRBJ1-1; D remains ambiguous. The CDR3 has 13 amino acids. Germline V gives CDR1 WSHSY, CDR2 SAAADI. The germline V and J ends were trimmed by 8 bases and 11 bases, with 21 bases remaining between them. The CDR3 here is CASATQGREKAFF. The CDR3 nucleotides are TGCGCCAGCGCCACTCAAGGGCGGGAGAAGGCTTTCTTT.

The chain employs TRBV14 and TRBJ1-6; D is perhaps TRBD1 (6 bases). V lost 4 bases and J 5 bases, leaving 9 bases between the germline ends. Germline lookup yields CDR1 SGHDN and CDR2 FVKESK. This CDR3 region has 14 residues. CDR3 loop: CASSPRQDNSPLHF. CDR3 nucleotides: TGTGCCAGCAGCCCGCGACAGGATAATTCACCCCTCCACTTT. Together with reference TRBV14 and TRBJ1-6, the CDR3 gives the full variable domain: EAGVTQFPSHSVIEKGQTVTLRCDPISGHDNLYWYRRVMGKEIKFLLHFVKESKQDESGMPNNRFLAERTGGTYSTLKVQPAELEDSGVYFCASSPRQDNSPLHFGNGTRLTVT.

This clone was detected once. V gene TRBV6-5 combines with J gene TRBJ2-7, with D unresolved. Per the germline V gene, CDR1 is MNHEY and CDR2 is SVGAGI. Trimming removed 0 bases from V and 0 bases from J, with 6 bases in between. The CDR3 has 14 amino acids. The CDR3 here is CASSYSRSSYEQYF. The DNA for the CDR3 is TGTGCCAGCAGTTACTCTCGCAGCTCCTACGAGCAGTACTTC.

The chain links TRBV6-6 to TRBJ1-3; D gene unclear. From germline, CDR1 is MNHNY and CDR2 SVGAGI (reference sequence). This CDR3 contains 14 residues. V was cut by 6 bases and J by 3 bases, with 12 bases left in between. The CDR3 sequence: CASRQSLRGNTIYF. The CDR3 DNA sequence: TGTGCCAGCAGGCAATCACTTCGTGGAAACACCATATATTTT.

CDR3 amino acids: CASSRATGGRADTQYF. CDR3 coding DNA: TGTGCCAGCAGTCGAGCGACAGGGGGTAGGGCAGATACGCAGTATTTT. The chain links TRBV27 to TRBJ2-3; 9 nucleotides match TRBD1. Germline CDR1 is MNHEY and CDR2 is SMNVEV (reference sequence). This CDR3 has 16 residues. The trim removed 5 bases at V and 4 bases at J, leaving 10 bases unmatched.

The chain uses TRBV18 and TRBJ1-1; D ambiguous. Germline assignment: CDR1 KGHSH and CDR2 LQKENI. This CDR3 contains 13 residues. V shed 1 base and J shed 1 base, with 4 bases lying between them. Here the CDR3 reads CASSPQPNTEAFF. CDR3 in DNA: TGTGCCAGCTCACCACAGCCGAACACTGAAGCTTTCTTT.

The V and J genes are TRBV7-2 and TRBJ1-2; a possible D gene is TRBD1 (5 bases). This CDR3 spans 14 amino acids. Germline V gives CDR1 SGHTA, CDR2 FQGNSA. Between the trimmed V and J ends, which lost 2 bases and 7 bases, there was a span of 14 bases. The CDR3, as DNA: TGTGCCAGCAGCTTAAGGCAGGGAAAGGCTGGCTACACCTTC. The encoded protein is CASSLRQGKAGYTF. The full variable domain, its missing parts supplied by reference TRBV7-2 and TRBJ1-2, is GAGVSQSPSNKVTEKGKDVELRCDPISGHTALYWYRQSLGQGLEFLIYFQGNSAPDKSGLPSDRFSAERTGGSVSTLTIQRTQQEDSAVYLCASSLRQGKAGYTFGSGTRLTVV.

This clone was found a few times. The chain combines TRBV6-5 with TRBJ1-5, with TRBD1 matching 8 bases. There are 14 residues in the CDR3. V lost 3 bases to trimming and J lost 10 bases; unmatched junction nucleotides: 8. Germline V gene data show CDR1 as MNHEY and CDR2 as SVGAGI. The CDR3 reads CASSYRGQGGPQHF. For the CDR3, the DNA is TGTGCCAGCAGTTATAGAGGACAGGGAGGCCCCCAGCATTTT.

The DNA of the CDR3 is TGTGCCAGCATCCCCACAGGGACATTATCCCATGGCTACACCTTC. This translates into CASIPTGTLSHGYTF. The chain employs TRBV5-6 and TRBJ1-2; tentative D call: TRBD1 (6 bases). Per germline, CDR1 SGHDT and CDR2 YYEEEE. The CDR3 has 15 residues. Trimming cost V 6 bases and J 6 bases, with 21 bases left between them.

This chain connects TRBV18 to TRBJ2-3; D might be TRBD1 (5 bases). Between the trimmed V and J ends, which lost 5 bases and 0 bases, there was a span of 18 bases. The germline V gene has CDR1 KGHSH and CDR2 LQKENI. This CDR3 region has 17 residues. CDR3 loop: CASSIWVAGLSTDTQYF. As DNA, the CDR3 is TGTGCCAGCTCAATCTGGGTAGCAGGGCTAAGCACAGATACGCAGTATTTT.

The chain joins TRBV6-5 to TRBJ1-4; TRBD1 aligns across 7 bases. Germline loops: CDR1 MNHEY, CDR2 SVGAGI. V lost 4 bases, J lost 2 bases, and 7 bases stayed unmatched. The length of the CDR3 is 16 residues. CDR3 protein: CASSFIYRGTNEKLFF. CDR3 nucleotides: TGTGCCAGCAGTTTTATTTACAGGGGTACTAATGAAAAACTGTTTTTT.

In DNA form, the CDR3 reads TGTGCCAGCAGCCAAGGGCGGGGAACAAGTTCACCCCTCCACTTT. This codes for CASSQGRGTSSPLHF. The chain couples TRBV3-1 (or the pseudogene TRBV3-2) to TRBJ1-6; D ambiguous. Germline V gives CDR1 LGHDT, CDR2 YNNKEL (reference sequence). V gave up 1 base and J gave up 9 bases, with 13 bases separating them. CDR3 size: 15 residues.

V and J are TRBV11-2 and TRBJ1-2; D not certain. CDR1 is SGHAT and CDR2 is FQNNGV in the germline V gene. The CDR3 sequence is 15 residues long. Trimming cost V 0 bases and J 7 bases, with 15 bases left between them. DNA of the CDR3: TGTGCCAGCAGCTTAGATTTACTAGTCGCTCGTGGCTACACCTTC. Protein product: CASSLDLLVARGYTF.

The genes are TRBV2 and TRBJ1-2; 8 bases are a match to TRBD1. This CDR3 has 12 amino acids. V was pared by 6 bases and J by 8 bases, with 5 bases of the junction left unmatched. CDR1 is SNHLY, CDR2 FYNNEI, per germline. The CDR3 nucleotides read TGTGCCAGCAGGCAGGGGGCGCGGGGCTACACCTTC. Amino acid sequence: CASRQGARGYTF.

This clone has only a few counts. The junction and the germline gene differ at one end; a read error may be behind it. The V and J genes are TRBV2 and TRBJ1-2, with 9 bases matching TRBD1. The CDR3 consists of 12 residues. CDR1 and CDR2 (germline): SNHLY, FYNNEI. CDR3 region: CASSVVRGQGFF. CDR3 DNA sequence: TGTGCCAGCAGTGTAGTTAGGGGACAGGGCTTCTTC.

This clone was observed once. The CDR3, as DNA: TGTGCCAGCAGAATGGGGGCGGGACTAGGGAATGAGCAGTTCTTC. Translated, it gives CASRMGAGLGNEQFF. This chain connects TRBV2 to TRBJ2-1, with TRBD2 matching over 8 bases. Germline V gives CDR1 SNHLY, CDR2 FYNNEI. Trimming removed 6 bases from V and 7 bases from J; junction bases left unmatched: 11. This CDR3 contains 15 residues.

The CDR3 reads CASSLFSGIGNTIYF. The DNA of the CDR3 is TGTGCCAGCAGCTTATTTTCGGGAATTGGAAACACCATATATTTT. V usage is TRBV11-2 and J usage is TRBJ1-3; D ambiguous. Trimming pared 2 bases from V and 3 bases from J, leaving 11 bases between. Germline CDR1 is SGHAT and CDR2 is FQNNGV. CDR3 length equals 15 residues. Combining the CDR3 with reference TRBV11-2 and TRBJ1-3 gives the whole variable domain EAGVAQSPRYKIIEKRQSVAFWCNPISGHATLYWYQQILGQGPKLLIQFQNNGVVDDSQLPKDRFSAERLKGVDSTLKIQPAKLEDSAVYLCASSLFSGIGNTIYFGEGSWLTVV.